This T cell receptor beta chain was recovered during a study of blood T cell repertoires in COVID-19. Study details: Whether acute or convalescent, the COVID-19 samples came from the United States, Italy and Spain. Nucleic acid was either cDNA or gDNA, and it came from T cells, B-cell-depleted T cells, or PBMCs.

The CDR3 has 13 residues. V was cut by 3 bases and J by 5 bases, with 7 bases left in between. Germline CDR1 SGHDN, CDR2 FVKESK. Authors' processing steps: Amplifying reference gene primers gave estimates of nucleated cell counts. Using immunoSEQ multiplex PCR, the repertoire was profiled, and TCRdb retains in-frame clones only, with some absent. The V and J calls and clone size were taken over from that table, and D and trimming were inferred from the DNA. The sample has 100,000 to 150,000 clones; less than 90% are singletons. The specimen was peripheral blood. The receptor was isolated from a man between 65 and 85 years old with acute or convalescent COVID-19. The chain employs TRBV14 and TRBJ2-2; D ambiguous. The CDR3 is CASSQLRTGELFF. DNA of the CDR3: TGTGCCAGCAGCCAGCTTAGAACCGGGGAGCTGTTTTTT.